These T cell receptor beta chains were read from a single sample in a study of blood T cell repertoires in COVID-19. The method was immunoSEQ multiplex PCR; TCRdb's version includes in-frame clones alone and lacks a portion of them. The sample yields approximately 200,000 clones, 87% seen once. The sequenced sample was PBMCs or T cells enriched from blood (not recorded which). These TCRs come from a woman aged 25 to 45 who had recovered from COVID-19. CDR3s include the opening cysteine and the closing phenylalanine or tryptophan. D genes are given only for firm matches. Not all rows give a size; the values are once, few, many and, for expanded clones, a class.

size,length,V,D,J,CDR3,DNA
-,13,TRBV9,-,TRBJ2-1,CASSIRAGVKQFF,TGTGCCAGCAGCATTAGAGCGGGCGTCAAGCAGTTCTTC
-,13,TRBV5-1,-,TRBJ2-7,CASEDSNSYEQYF,TGCGCCAGCGAGGACAGCAACTCCTACGAGCAGTACTTC
-,15,TRBV5-1,-,TRBJ2-6,CASSLAGSGANVLTF,TGCGCCAGCAGCTTGGCAGGGTCTGGGGCCAACGTCCTGACTTTC
-,15,TRBV27,TRBD1,TRBJ2-3,CASSFTGGRADTQYF,TGTGCCAGCAGTTTTACAGGGGGACGGGCAGATACGCAGTATTTT
-,14,TRBV5-1,-,TRBJ2-1,CASSAQQGNNEQFF,TGCGCCAGCAGCGCACAACAGGGAAACAATGAGCAGTTCTTC
-,12,TRBV21-1,-,TRBJ2-3,CAIFCEWDTQYF,TGTGCCATCTTCTGTGAGTGGGATACGCAGTATTTT
-,20,TRBV4-2,-,TRBJ1-3,CASSQDLGRLEGVPGNTIYF,TGTGCCAGCAGCCAAGATCTGGGCAGGTTGGAGGGTGTACCTGGAAACACCATATATTTT
-,18,TRBV24-1,-,TRBJ1-2,CATSDSAAWLWANYGYTF,TGTGCCACCAGTGATTCGGCCGCTTGGTTGTGGGCAAACTATGGCTACACCTTC
-,14,TRBV5-1,TRBD2,TRBJ2-5,CASSYSGTGETQYF,TGCGCCAGCAGCTACAGCGGGACCGGCGAGACCCAGTACTTC
-,14,TRBV6-5,TRBD1,TRBJ1-6,CASTSDRDNSPLHF,TGTGCCAGCACCTCCGACAGGGACAATTCACCCCTCCACTTT
few,16,TRBV11-3,-,TRBJ2-1,CASSLVGLGMSNEQFF,TGTGCCAGCAGCTTAGTAGGACTCGGGATGAGTAATGAGCAGTTCTTC
-,16,TRBV2,TRBD1,TRBJ1-5,CASSGPGTGGNQPQHF,TGTGCCAGCAGCGGCCCCGGGACAGGGGGTAATCAGCCCCAGCATTTT
-,13,TRBV7-9,TRBD1,TRBJ1-2,CASSPQGANGYTF,TGTGCCAGCAGCCCTCAGGGGGCAAATGGCTACACCTTC
-,14,TRBV5-5,TRBD1,TRBJ1-5,CASSVQGGNQPQHF,TGTGCCAGCAGCGTACAGGGGGGGAATCAGCCCCAGCATTTT
-,14,TRBV5-1,-,TRBJ2-5,CASSAGTTQETQYF,TGCGCCAGCAGCGCCGGGACAACCCAAGAGACCCAGTACTTC
-,15,TRBV6-5,TRBD2,TRBJ2-1,CASSYELAGYNEQFF,TGTGCCAGCAGTTACGAACTAGCGGGGTACAATGAGCAGTTCTTC
-,15,TRBV19,-,TRBJ1-4,CASSAGLGANEKLFF,TGTGCCAGTAGTGCCGGCCTAGGGGCTAATGAAAAACTGTTTTTT
-,19,TRBV4-2,TRBD1,TRBJ1-1,CASSQGYRKTGDLNTEAFF,TGTGCCAGCAGCCAAGGGTATAGAAAGACAGGGGACCTGAACACTGAAGCTTTCTTT
-,15,TRBV19,TRBD1,TRBJ1-5,CASSIRQGASQPQHF,TGTGCCAGTAGTATAAGGCAGGGGGCAAGTCAGCCCCAGCATTTT
-,16,TRBV18,TRBD1,TRBJ1-1,CASSPTGGTENTEAFF,TGTGCCAGCTCACCAACAGGGGGGACCGAGAACACTGAAGCTTTCTTT
-,14,TRBV3-1/TRBV3-2,-,TRBJ1-5,CASSPRLERQPQHF,TGTGCCAGCAGCCCGAGATTAGAGCGGCAGCCCCAGCATTTT
-,17,TRBV28,-,TRBJ1-1,CASPRPGIDRSDTEAFF,TGTGCCAGCCCTAGACCGGGAATAGACAGGTCGGACACTGAAGCTTTCTTT
-,16,TRBV2,-,TRBJ1-4,CASKRVYFATNEKLFF,TGTGCCAGCAAGAGGGTCTATTTTGCAACTAATGAAAAACTGTTTTTT
-,11,TRBV19,-,TRBJ1-1,CASRVGGLSFF,TGTGCCAGTAGGGTCGGAGGGTTATCTTTCTTT
-,15,TRBV6-2/TRBV6-3,-,TRBJ1-1,CASSYSTGQYTEAFF,TGTGCCAGCAGTTACTCCACAGGGCAGTACACTGAAGCTTTCTTT
-,16,TRBV5-5,TRBD1,TRBJ1-5,CASSSRPDRTNQPQHF,TGTGCCAGCAGTTCAAGACCGGACAGGACCAATCAGCCCCAGCATTTT
-,15,TRBV6-6,TRBD1,TRBJ1-2,CASSPGQDANYGYTF,TGTGCCAGCAGCCCCGGACAGGACGCTAACTATGGCTACACCTTC
-,14,TRBV6-6,TRBD1,TRBJ1-2,CASRLGQGQYGYTF,TGTGCCAGCAGACTCGGACAGGGACAATATGGCTACACCTTC
-,12,TRBV7-9,-,TRBJ1-1,CASSSRTYEAFF,TGTGCCAGCAGCAGCCGGACATATGAAGCTTTCTTT
-,15,TRBV4-2,-,TRBJ1-4,CASSQTGPTNEKLFF,TGTGCCAGCAGCCAAACAGGACCAACTAATGAAAAACTGTTTTTT
-,15,TRBV4-2,TRBD2,TRBJ2-5,CASSSSGGIQETQYF,TGTGCCAGCAGCTCCAGCGGGGGGATCCAAGAGACCCAGTACTTC
-,14,TRBV9,-,TRBJ1-1,CASSPHGGVFEAFF,TGTGCCAGCAGCCCCCATGGGGGGGTTTTTGAAGCTTTCTTT
-,11,TRBV2,-,TRBJ2-3,CATYEEDTQYF,TGTGCCACCTACGAAGAAGATACGCAGTATTTT
-,19,TRBV5-8,TRBD1,TRBJ1-1,CASSSRDRTQEKQNTEAFF,TGTGCCAGCAGCTCCCGGGACAGGACGCAAGAGAAGCAGAACACTGAAGCTTTCTTT
-,17,TRBV30,-,TRBJ1-5,CAWSLALGPPTPQPQHF,TGTGCCTGGAGCCTAGCGTTAGGACCACCGACCCCTCAGCCCCAGCATTTT
-,16,TRBV19,TRBD1,TRBJ1-1,CASSTIGQGGNTEAFF,TGTGCCAGTAGTACCATAGGACAGGGCGGAAACACTGAAGCTTTCTTT
-,15,TRBV7-6,TRBD1,TRBJ1-3,CASSLEGANGNTIYF,TGTGCCAGCAGCTTAGAGGGGGCTAATGGAAACACCATATATTTT
-,14,TRBV6-5,-,TRBJ2-1,CASSPGLEYNEQFF,TGTGCCAGCAGTCCAGGACTGGAGTACAATGAGCAGTTCTTC
few,15,TRBV19,-,TRBJ2-7,CASSTLAGGTYEQYF,TGTGCCAGTAGTACCCTGGCCGGGGGTACCTACGAGCAGTACTTC
-,16,TRBV18,-,TRBJ1-5,CASSPYFRGGNQPQHF,TGTGCCAGCTCACCTTATTTCCGGGGTGGCAATCAGCCCCAGCATTTT
once,14,TRBV7-3,-,TRBJ2-1,CASSLPTGDNEQFF,TGTGCCAGCAGCTTACCCACGGGAGACAATGAGCAGTTCTTC
few,15,TRBV5-6,-,TRBJ2-5,CASSLGSIGGETQYF,TGTGCCAGCAGCTTGGGGAGCATCGGGGGAGAGACCCAGTACTTC
-,17,TRBV3-1/TRBV3-2,TRBD1,TRBJ2-3,CASSRFTGASSTDTQYF,TGTGCCAGCAGCCGATTTACAGGGGCGTCTAGCACAGATACGCAGTATTTT
once,13,TRBV5-1,-,TRBJ1-5,CASRTDSNQPQHF,TGCGCCAGCAGGACAGATAGCAATCAGCCCCAGCATTTT
-,15,TRBV11-2,TRBD1,TRBJ1-4,CASSFWTGGNEKLFF,TGTGCCAGCAGCTTCTGGACAGGGGGTAATGAAAAACTGTTTTTT
few,17,TRBV4-1,TRBD1,TRBJ1-5,CASSLSGTGNPDQPQHF,TGCGCCAGCAGCTTGTCCGGGACAGGGAACCCCGATCAGCCCCAGCATTTT
-,16,TRBV5-6,TRBD1,TRBJ1-5,CASSYGTGPLNQPQHF,TGTGCCAGCAGCTACGGGACAGGGCCGCTCAATCAGCCCCAGCATTTT
-,12,TRBV7-2,-,TRBJ1-2,CASSPSVRGYTF,TGTGCCAGCAGCCCGAGTGTGCGGGGCTACACCTTC
-,15,TRBV5-4,-,TRBJ2-2,CASTPGVRDTGELFF,TGTGCCAGCACCCCCGGGGTGCGGGACACCGGGGAGCTGTTTTTT
once,14,TRBV27,-,TRBJ1-1,CASRARRGNTEAFF,TGTGCCAGCAGGGCCCGACGGGGTAACACTGAAGCTTTCTTT
-,15,TRBV19,-,TRBJ2-7,CASSIGDTDRYEQYF,TGTGCCAGTAGTATTGGGGACACCGACCGCTACGAGCAGTACTTC